Listed below are T cell receptor beta chains from one sample, sequenced in a study of blood T cell repertoires in COVID-19. Only in-frame clones appear in the TCRdb table, and some are missing; sequencing was by immunoSEQ multiplex PCR. Found here are hundreds of thousands of clones, around 86% of them singletons; the top ten hold roughly 3.1%. The sequencing input was PBMCs or T cells enriched from blood (not recorded which). The receptors stem from a woman in her thirties or forties with acute COVID-19. The CDR3 runs from the conserved cysteine through the conserved F or W. D genes are given only for firm matches. Not every row has a clone size; where given, it reads once, few, many or a size class.

D,J,size,V,CDR3,DNA
-,TRBJ1-1,-,TRBV7-6,CASSLSGGEDTEAFF,TGTGCCAGCAGCTTAAGTGGGGGGGAGGACACTGAAGCTTTCTTT
-,TRBJ1-5,-,TRBV5-1,CASSLAQHF,TGCGCCAGCAGCTTGGCTCAGCATTTT
-,TRBJ2-5,once,TRBV5-1,CASNPSGGQGETQYF,TGCGCCAGCAACCCCTCCGGGGGGCAGGGAGAGACCCAGTACTTC
-,TRBJ1-3,-,TRBV12-3/TRBV12-4,CASCLDSRNTIYF,TGTGCCAGCTGTTTAGATTCCAGAAACACCATATATTTT
TRBD1,TRBJ1-4,-,TRBV19,CASNRDSSTNEKLFF,TGTGCCAGTAACCGGGACAGCTCAACTAATGAAAAACTGTTTTTT
TRBD2,TRBJ2-2,-,TRBV10-1,CASSEVAGGDTGELFF,TGCGCCAGCAGTGAAGTAGCGGGAGGGGACACCGGGGAGCTGTTTTTT
-,TRBJ2-7,-,TRBV5-1,CASSLGQFYEQYF,TGCGCCAGCAGCTTGGGACAGTTCTACGAGCAGTACTTC
TRBD2,TRBJ2-1,-,TRBV30,CAQGLAGSYNEQFF,TGTGCCCAGGGACTAGCGGGATCGTACAATGAGCAGTTCTTC
TRBD2,TRBJ2-3,-,TRBV7-6,CASSFQLSGKPTDTQYF,TGTGCCAGCAGCTTTCAACTGAGCGGGAAACCGACAGATACGCAGTATTTT
TRBD2,TRBJ2-5,-,TRBV5-1,CASSLRLAGGKETQYF,TGCGCCAGCAGCCTAAGACTAGCGGGAGGGAAAGAGACCCAGTACTTC
TRBD2,TRBJ2-7,-,TRBV7-3,CASSLTGYRIDTEGLAGSAYEQYF,TGTGCCAGCAGCTTAACAGGCTATCGAATTGATACAGAGGGACTAGCGGGAAGCGCCTACGAGCAGTACTTC
TRBD2,TRBJ2-1,-,TRBV7-9,CASSLGGLSGRARNEQFF,TGTGCCAGCAGCTTAGGTGGGTTGAGCGGGAGGGCACGCAATGAGCAGTTCTTC
-,TRBJ1-4,-,TRBV19,CASGGANPDGEKLFF,TGTGCCAGCGGCGGGGCAAACCCAGACGGGGAAAAACTGTTTTTT
TRBD2,TRBJ2-5,-,TRBV4-1,CASSQTSEREETQYF,TGCGCCAGCAGCCAAACTAGCGAGAGAGAAGAGACCCAGTACTTC
TRBD1,TRBJ2-7,-,TRBV6-2/TRBV6-3,CASSTGTGSSYEQYF,TGTGCCAGCAGTACCGGGACAGGGAGCTCCTACGAGCAGTACTTC
TRBD2,TRBJ2-2,-,TRBV3-1/TRBV3-2,CASSHGLAGGTNTGELFF,TGTGCCAGCAGCCACGGACTAGCGGGAGGTACGAACACCGGGGAGCTGTTTTTT
TRBD2,TRBJ2-1,-,TRBV7-3,CASSFSGSSHNEQFF,TGTGCCAGCAGCTTCAGCGGGAGTAGCCACAATGAGCAGTTCTTC
TRBD2,TRBJ2-1,-,TRBV11-3,CASSLAWREIRNEQFF,TGTGCCAGCAGCTTAGCGTGGCGGGAGATCCGGAATGAGCAGTTCTTC
TRBD1,TRBJ1-5,-,TRBV4-1,CASSQGTTGTPQHF,TGCGCCAGCAGCCAAGGCACGACAGGGACTCCCCAGCATTTT
TRBD2,TRBJ2-2,once,TRBV2,CASSEPAGGNTGELFF,TGTGCCAGCAGTGAACCAGCGGGAGGGAACACCGGGGAGCTGTTTTTT
-,TRBJ2-5,-,TRBV11-2,CASSTGTNLQETQYF,TGTGCCAGCAGCACCGGGACAAACCTCCAAGAGACCCAGTACTTC
-,TRBJ1-5,-,TRBV5-8,CASSLNRGSRRGNQPQHF,TGTGCCAGCAGCTTGAACCGCGGATCAAGGAGGGGCAATCAGCCCCAGCATTTT